This T cell receptor (beta chain) was identified in a study of blood T cells in healthy people across ages. Sample-barcoded 5' priming and a J-beta primer mix drove a second PCR of about 7 to 12 cycles. TCRdb analysed the 5' RACE reads with MiXCR anew, one entry per CDR3 protein. The sample includes around 690,000 distinct CDR3 sequences, around three fifths of them seen just once. V shed 6 bases and J shed 0 bases, with 23 bases lying between them. The CDR3 extends over 18 amino acids. Germline V lookup: CDR1 MNHEY, CDR2 SVGEGT. V usage is TRBV6-2 or TRBV6-3 and J usage is TRBJ1-1; D is undetermined. The sequenced sample was blood. This receptor was taken from a man aged 60 to 75 in good health. CDR3 sequence (DNA): TGTGCCAGCAGCGTGAAAGGACTCCCGAACCACATGAACACTGAAGCTTTCTTT. It codes for CASSVKGLPNHMNTEAFF.